This is a list of T cell receptor beta chains from one sample in a study of blood T cells in healthy people across ages. TCRdb called the 5' RACE reads again in MiXCR, with one record for every CDR3 protein. The repertoire holds fewer than 600,000 distinct CDR3 sequences, with approximately 26% as singletons. Separately, the same data were catalogued under a study of T cells of mothers and their children.

Sequenced input: blood. The origin of the receptors is a boy younger than 10 in good health. CDR3s leave out the opening cysteine and the closing phenylalanine or tryptophan. Fields, in order: J gene, V gene, CDR3 protein.

J gene: TRBJ2-2; V gene: TRBV2; CDR3 protein: ASSDIAGGSLGRELF
J gene: TRBJ1-3; V gene: TRBV7-3; CDR3 protein: ASSHSGGASGNTIY
J gene: TRBJ2-7; V gene: TRBV5-1; CDR3 protein: ASSSIGTATYEQY
J gene: TRBJ1-2; V gene: TRBV28; CDR3 protein: ASTLPQEGGYT
J gene: TRBJ2-5; V gene: TRBV11-2; CDR3 protein: ASRVAGGPYNERF
J gene: TRBJ1-1; V gene: TRBV30; CDR3 protein: AWSGTLGNTEAF
J gene: TRBJ1-1; V gene: TRBV12-3/TRBV12-4; CDR3 protein: ASSLTGEGTEAF
J gene: TRBJ1-2; V gene: TRBV4-1; CDR3 protein: ASSQDSSSGNYGYT
J gene: TRBJ2-1; V gene: TRBV19; CDR3 protein: ASSIVSAGNEQF
J gene: TRBJ2-4; V gene: TRBV6-6; CDR3 protein: ASWGVTGQDIQY
J gene: TRBJ2-5; V gene: TRBV27; CDR3 protein: ASGPSGEETQY